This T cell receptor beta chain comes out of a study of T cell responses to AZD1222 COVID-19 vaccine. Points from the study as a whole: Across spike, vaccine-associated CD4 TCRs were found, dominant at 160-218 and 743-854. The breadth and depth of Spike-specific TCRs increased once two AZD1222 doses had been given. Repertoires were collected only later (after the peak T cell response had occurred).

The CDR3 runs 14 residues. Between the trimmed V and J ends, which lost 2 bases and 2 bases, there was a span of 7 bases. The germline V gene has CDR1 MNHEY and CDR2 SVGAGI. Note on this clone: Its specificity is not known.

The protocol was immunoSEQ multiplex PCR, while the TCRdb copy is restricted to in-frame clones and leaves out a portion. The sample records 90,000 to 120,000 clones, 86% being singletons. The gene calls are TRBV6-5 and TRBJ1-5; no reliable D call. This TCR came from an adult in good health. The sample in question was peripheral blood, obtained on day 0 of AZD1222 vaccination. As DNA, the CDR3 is TGTGCCAGCAGTTACGTGTCAGGCAATCAGCCCCAGCATTTT. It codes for CASSYVSGNQPQHF.